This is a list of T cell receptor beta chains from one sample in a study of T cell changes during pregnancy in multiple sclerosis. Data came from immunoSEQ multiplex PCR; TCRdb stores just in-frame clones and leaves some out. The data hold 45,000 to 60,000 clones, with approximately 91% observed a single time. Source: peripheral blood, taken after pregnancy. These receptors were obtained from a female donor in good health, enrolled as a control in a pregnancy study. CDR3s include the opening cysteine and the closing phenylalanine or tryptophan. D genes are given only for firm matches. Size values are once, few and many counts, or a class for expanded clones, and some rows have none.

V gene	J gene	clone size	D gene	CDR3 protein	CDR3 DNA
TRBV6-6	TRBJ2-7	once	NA	CASSYSASHEQYF	TGTGCCAGCAGTTACTCGGCTTCTCACGAGCAGTACTTC
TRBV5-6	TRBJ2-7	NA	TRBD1	CASSLTGQGGYEQYF	TGTGCCAGCAGCTTGACCGGACAGGGCGGGTACGAGCAGTACTTC
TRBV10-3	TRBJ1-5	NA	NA	CAISESKGVQGNQPQHF	TGTGCCATCAGTGAGTCGAAGGGGGTGCAGGGAAATCAGCCCCAGCATTTT
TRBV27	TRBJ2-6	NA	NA	CASSFKGLHAGANVLTF	TGTGCCAGCAGTTTTAAGGGGCTTCACGCTGGGGCCAACGTCCTGACTTTC
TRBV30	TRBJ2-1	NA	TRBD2	CAWSDLAGGSGEQFF	TGTGCCTGGAGTGATCTAGCGGGAGGGTCGGGTGAGCAGTTCTTC
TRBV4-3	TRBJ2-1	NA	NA	CASSQDEAGPHYNEQFF	TGCGCCAGCAGCCAAGATGAGGCGGGACCACATTACAATGAGCAGTTCTTC
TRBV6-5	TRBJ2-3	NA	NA	CASSYSFQVDTQYF	TGTGCCAGCAGTTACTCATTTCAGGTTGATACGCAGTATTTT
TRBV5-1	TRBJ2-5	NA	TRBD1	CASSLRDRTSETQYF	TGCGCCAGCAGCTTGAGGGACAGAACTTCTGAGACCCAGTACTTC
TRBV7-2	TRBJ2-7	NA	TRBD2	CASSLWTSGIGYEQYF	TGTGCCAGCAGCCTCTGGACTAGCGGGATCGGATACGAGCAGTACTTC
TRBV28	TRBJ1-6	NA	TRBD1	CASSSGGSYNSPLHF	TGTGCCAGCAGTTCAGGGGGCAGTTATAATTCACCCCTCCACTTT
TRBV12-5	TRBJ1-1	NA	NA	CASASGWGNTEAFF	TGTGCTAGTGCCAGCGGGTGGGGGAACACTGAAGCTTTCTTT
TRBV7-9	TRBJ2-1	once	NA	CASGQGGTYNEQFF	TGTGCCAGCGGTCAAGGGGGTACCTACAATGAGCAGTTCTTC
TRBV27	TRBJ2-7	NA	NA	CASSFGGPRYEQYF	TGTGCCAGCAGTTTTGGCGGTCCCCGCTACGAGCAGTACTTC
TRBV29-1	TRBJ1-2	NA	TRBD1	CSVARGREGYTF	TGCAGCGTTGCCAGGGGGCGCGAGGGCTACACCTTC
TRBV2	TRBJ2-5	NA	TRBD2	CASSEASSGGGQETQYF	TGTGCCAGCAGTGAAGCGTCGAGCGGGGGGGGGCAAGAGACCCAGTACTTC
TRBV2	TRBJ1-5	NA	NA	CASSAGTLYQPQHF	TGTGCCAGCAGTGCAGGGACACTTTATCAGCCCCAGCATTTT
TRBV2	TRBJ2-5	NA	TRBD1	CASSDRQGRETQYF	TGTGCCAGCAGTGACCGACAGGGCAGGGAGACCCAGTACTTC
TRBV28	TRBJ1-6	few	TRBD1	CASSLSKGASYNSPLHF	TGTGCCAGCAGTTTATCGAAGGGGGCCAGCTATAATTCACCCCTCCACTTT
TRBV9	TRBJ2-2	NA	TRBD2	CASSVGTSGVTGELFF	TGTGCCAGCAGCGTAGGGACTAGCGGGGTAACCGGGGAGCTGTTTTTT
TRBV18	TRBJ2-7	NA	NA	CASSPVPGPGYEQYF	TGTGCCAGCTCACCAGTACCGGGTCCCGGGTACGAGCAGTACTTC
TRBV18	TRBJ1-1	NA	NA	CASSPRATRGGEWTEAFF	TGTGCCAGCTCACCGCGGGCTACGAGGGGCGGGGAGTGGACTGAAGCTTTCTTT
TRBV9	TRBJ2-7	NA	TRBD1	CASSGAAGGYEQYF	TGTGCCAGCAGCGGCGCGGCAGGGGGTTACGAGCAGTACTTC
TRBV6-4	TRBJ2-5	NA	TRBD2	CASSPSGGSQETQYF	TGTGCCAGCAGTCCGAGCGGGGGGTCCCAAGAGACCCAGTACTTC
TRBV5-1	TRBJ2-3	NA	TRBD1	CASSVDRAFTDTQYF	TGCGCCAGCAGCGTGGACAGGGCCTTCACAGATACGCAGTATTTT
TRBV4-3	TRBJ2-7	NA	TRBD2	CASSQDIGTSGSTEQYF	TGCGCCAGCAGCCAAGATATTGGGACTAGCGGGAGCACCGAGCAGTACTTC
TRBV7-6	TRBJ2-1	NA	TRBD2	CASSLVSGSSYNEQFF	TGTGCCAGCAGCTTGGTAAGCGGGAGCTCCTACAATGAGCAGTTCTTC
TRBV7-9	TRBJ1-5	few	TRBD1	CASSPGQGGQPQHF	TGTGCCAGCAGCCCCGGACAGGGAGGTCAGCCCCAGCATTTT
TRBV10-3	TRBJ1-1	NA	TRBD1	CAIGRGTDNTEAFF	TGTGCCATCGGGAGAGGGACAGACAACACTGAAGCTTTCTTT
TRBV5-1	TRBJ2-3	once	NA	CASTQGFSGDGGTDTQYF	TGCGCCAGCACCCAAGGTTTTAGCGGAGATGGGGGGACAGATACGCAGTATTTT
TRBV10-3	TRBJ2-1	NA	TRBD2	CAIGQRGAGDNEQFF	TGTGCCATCGGCCAGAGGGGCGCGGGGGACAATGAGCAGTTCTTC
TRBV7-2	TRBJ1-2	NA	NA	CASSLDGGTVYGYTF	TGTGCCAGCAGCTTAGACGGCGGGACGGTCTATGGCTACACCTTC
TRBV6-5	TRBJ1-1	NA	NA	CASSLALNTEAFF	TGTGCCAGCAGTCTAGCCTTGAACACTGAAGCTTTCTTT
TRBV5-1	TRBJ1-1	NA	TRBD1	CASSSDRGTEAFF	TGCGCCAGCAGCTCGGACAGGGGCACTGAAGCTTTCTTT
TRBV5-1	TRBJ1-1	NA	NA	CASSLEAPTGRANTEAFF	TGCGCCAGCAGCTTGGAAGCCCCGACAGGTCGGGCGAACACTGAAGCTTTCTTT
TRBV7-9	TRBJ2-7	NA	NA	CASSPRPGSYEQYF	TGTGCCAGCAGCCCCCGCCCCGGTTCCTACGAGCAGTACTTC
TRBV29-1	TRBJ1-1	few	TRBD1	CSVAVGQGLTEAFF	TGCAGCGTTGCGGTCGGACAGGGCTTGACTGAAGCTTTCTTT